A selection of T cell receptor beta chains follows, all from one sample in a study of identifying expanded T cells in peripheral blood. Sequencing used immunoSEQ multiplex PCR; TCRdb keeps in-frame clones, though not all of them. The table includes 75,000 to 100,000 clones, 89% detected once. Sequences were obtained from blood. The receptors here all came from a person between 18 and 75 years old in good health. Each CDR3 is given with its conserved first and last residue. The D gene is left open where the match is weak. Some rows have no size entry. The others give once, few or many, or a class for an expanded clone.

J	V	D	size	DNA	CDR3
TRBJ2-7	TRBV20-1	.	.	TGCAGTGCTGTTAGCAGCTACGAGCAGTACTTC	CSAVSSYEQYF
TRBJ2-3	TRBV5-4	.	.	TGTGCCAGCAGCTTCTCCCGTGCAGATACGCAGTATTTT	CASSFSRADTQYF
TRBJ1-2	TRBV5-6	TRBD1	.	TGTGCCAGCAGCCGACAGGGACAGGTCGTTTCGTACACCTTC	CASSRQGQVVSYTF
TRBJ2-5	TRBV5-6	.	once	TGTGCCAGCAAGGGCCAGCCGTTAGAGACCCAGTACTTC	CASKGQPLETQYF
TRBJ2-7	TRBV7-8	TRBD1	.	TGTGCCAGCAGCCCCGGGACAGGGGGCTACGAGCAGTACTTC	CASSPGTGGYEQYF
TRBJ2-5	TRBV5-6	TRBD1	once	TGTGCCAGCAGCCCCCTTGGACAGGGGGGCCAAGAGACCCAGTACTTC	CASSPLGQGGQETQYF
TRBJ1-5	TRBV19	.	.	TGTGCCAGTACCCTGGGGGCCCCAGATTATAGTTATAGCAATCAGCCCCAGCATTTT	CASTLGAPDYSYSNQPQHF
TRBJ1-2	TRBV18	.	.	TGTGCCAGCTCACCAACGGGTTCCCGTCCATCCTCTTATGGCTACACCTTC	CASSPTGSRPSSYGYTF
TRBJ2-2	TRBV6-5	.	.	TGTGCCAGCAGTTACCCTAGACCCGGGGAGCTGTTTTTT	CASSYPRPGELFF
TRBJ1-2	TRBV2	TRBD1	.	TGTGCCAGGAGGACAGGGGAGGGCTACACCTTC	CARRTGEGYTF
TRBJ2-7	TRBV4-3	.	.	TGCGCCAGCAGCCAAGTCCCAGCGGCCGAGCAGTACTTC	CASSQVPAAEQYF
TRBJ2-1	TRBV30	.	.	TGTGCCTGGAGTGTGAGTAATCGGGGGTACTCGGAGCAGTTCTTC	CAWSVSNRGYSEQFF
TRBJ2-5	TRBV4-3	.	.	TGCGCCAGCAGCTCCCGAGGCCGAGGAGAGACCCAGTACTTC	CASSSRGRGETQYF
TRBJ2-3	TRBV6-6	.	.	TGTGCCAGCAGTTACCTTGATACGCAGTATTTT	CASSYLDTQYF
TRBJ2-7	TRBV7-2	.	.	TGTGCCAGCAGCATCGGGACTGGTAGCTACGAGCAGTACTTC	CASSIGTGSYEQYF